This T cell receptor beta chain was captured by sequencing in a study of T-cell memory formation after mild COVID-19 (dated by TCRdb to the early 2020s). With regard to the full study: TCR sequence clusters from the two donors were largely donor specific. In two donors, T-cell clones that expanded and contracted after mild COVID-19 were tracked by sequencing TCRalpha and TCRbeta repertoires over time. The cohort was made up of two young adult volunteers, one female and one male, who were previously healthy. The paper's findings and limits, for the study overall: SARS-CoV-2 specificity was not confirmed for the second-wave clones peaking on day 37. Contracting CD4+ clones appeared mostly in the CM and EM memory subsets, whereas CD8+ clones were enriched in EMRA. Some responding clones were found in pre-infection memory, which suggests that pre-existing cross-reactive memory T cells took part in the SARS-CoV-2 response. The study included only a couple of mild cases, and larger cohorts that include severe cases with pre-infection samples were judged to be necessary. Balanced CD4/CD8 phenotypes were observed for clones contracting from day 15 to 85, whereas a bias towards CD4+ was observed for a second wave of clones expanding from day 15 to 37.

For sequencing, an Illumina NovaSeq 6000 was employed. cDNA libraries for TCRalpha and TCRbeta were prepared by 5'RACE using constant-segment primers, with sample barcodes and unique molecular identifiers added. Trizol reagent was used to extract RNA from every sample. Library amplification was performed in two PCR steps, and a second sample barcode and Illumina TruSeq adapters were introduced in the second step. Libraries were sequenced on an Illumina NovaSeq with 2 x 150 bp paired-end reads. Turning to the authors' computational methods: Reads were demultiplexed and collapsed into UMI-guided consensus sequences with migec v1.2.7. With mixcr v2.1.11, UMI consensuses were aligned to TRA and TRB V and J templates and assembled into clonotypes. Expanded or contracted clonotypes were those called significant by both edgeR and NoisET, with noise models trained on biological replicates. edgeR calls used a false discovery rate-adjusted p below 0.01 and a log2 fold-change threshold of 1. As an exploratory analysis of dynamics, max-normalized trajectories of the 1000 most abundant clonotypes were examined by PCA with hierarchical clustering. Each responding clone was given a CD4 or CD8 phenotype based on the CD4+ and CD8+ repertoires, which had been sequenced separately. TCRdb reran the public reads through fastp at Q25 and MiXCR, keeping productive beta chains. CDR3 protein sequences are deduplicated, and each keeps its most common genes and DNA. TCRdb assigned the V and J calls; the authors' analysis was not used. The sample contains about 450,000 distinct CDR3 sequences, roughly a quarter of them found a single time. The ten largest clonotypes hold less than 15% of the sample.

This clonotype was recorded a few times. The target of this receptor is not known. No much larger clonotype is one base removed from it; base qualities were not supplied. Based on the germline V gene, the CDR1 and CDR2 sequences are KGHDR and SFDVKD. The CDR3 contains 16 residues, cysteine and phenylalanine counted. Kept here is only the CDR3 DNA, which spans 48 bases and is read in frame from base 1. Clipping removes 4 bases from V and 7 bases from J, with 11 as the unmatched junction base count. Ficoll-Paque density gradient centrifugation was the method used to isolate PBMCs. In this chain, TRBV24-1 is recombined with TRBJ2-2, with 7 bases matching TRBD1. Sequencing was done on a sample of PBMCs or a T cell subset sorted from them (not recorded which). The TCR comes from an adult woman who had mild COVID-19 (a few samples of this study predate the infection). The sample titles of this study are shuffled in the database, so cell type and time point are left out; the donor was told from shared clones. The CDR3 amino acid sequence is: CATSEQTGSPRGELFF. The DNA sequence follows: TGTGCCACCAGTGAGCAGACAGGGTCGCCCCGCGGGGAGCTGTTTTTT.